This T cell receptor beta chain is from a study of shared clonotypes between healthy human individuals. Authors' data handling: Filtering of immunoSEQ junctional sequences could not match full-length read filtering. The table came from immunoSEQ multiplex PCR; TCRdb's copy has only in-frame clones and leaves some out. For V, J and clone size, that table is used; D and trimming come from the DNA. Here the sample spans around 1.9 million clones, more than 85% being singletons. The naive CD8 population came from CD45RO-negative cells selected for CCR7, without terminally differentiated effector memory CD45RA+ cells. Turning to this clone: Its antigen remains unknown. This sample includes further DNA sequences coding for the same CDR3.

Study-wide results and caveats: Only blood was sampled, and tissue TCR repertoires likely differ from blood ones.

The CDR3 consists of 13 residues. The V and J ends lost 3 bases and 5 bases respectively, with 11 bases between them. Germline CDR1 reads SEHNR; CDR2 reads FQNEAQ (reference sequence). Sequenced sample: naive CD8+ T cells from PBMCs. The source is a man between 18 and 35 years old in good health. Some clones in this sample may be carry-over from other donors' samples. The rearrangement uses TRBV7-9 and TRBJ2-7; no reliable D call. CDR3 nucleotides: TGTGCCAGCAGCTTCCCCATCGGTAACGAGCAGTACTTC. This codes for CASSFPIGNEQYF.